The 8 T cell receptor beta chains listed next were all sequenced from one sample in a study of technical replicates of blood from a few donors. The table came from immunoSEQ multiplex PCR; TCRdb's copy has only in-frame clones and leaves some out. The table has 75,000 to 80,000 clones, approximately 94% seen once. The sample comprised T cells isolated from PBMCs. Receptor source: a human donor in good health.

This chain joins TRBV27 and TRBJ1-5; TRBD1 matches 7 bases. CDR3 length: 14 residues. Germline V gives CDR1 MNHEY, CDR2 SMNVEV (reference sequence). V shed 3 bases and J 2 bases; nucleotides not matched to a gene: 1. In DNA form, the CDR3 reads TGTGCCAGCAGTTTCACAGGGGGCAATCAGCCCCAGCATTTT. Protein: CASSFTGGNQPQHF.

The CDR3 DNA is TGTGCCAGCAGCGTAGGGGGGGGCCCCGGGAATGAGCAGTTCTTC. Its protein product is CASSVGGGPGNEQFF. The chain couples TRBV9 to TRBJ2-1; tentative D call: TRBD2 (7 bases). Germline-derived CDR1 and CDR2 are SGDLS and YYNGEE. V lost 0 bases and J lost 7, with 14 bases in between. The CDR3 spans 15 residues.

V is TRBV6-5 and J is TRBJ1-1, with D possibly being TRBD1 (5 bases). With 10 bases removed from V and 5 bases from J, the gap between germline ends came to 17 bases. This CDR3 has 13 residues. Germline CDR1 reads MNHEY; CDR2 reads SVGAGI. CDR3 DNA sequence: TGTGCCACCCACCAGGGCGGAGGGACTGAAGCTTTCTTT. This translates into CATHQGGGTEAFF.

The chain combines TRBV30 with TRBJ1-1; D call uncertain. The V gene's germline CDR1 is GTSNPN and CDR2 SVGIG (reference sequence). The CDR3 is made up of 11 amino acids. Trimming cost V 2 bases and J 6 bases, with 7 bases left between them. CDR3 amino acids: CAWSSGAEAFF. The CDR3 DNA is TGTGCCTGGAGTAGCGGCGCTGAAGCTTTCTTT.

The count of this clone is one. J is TRBJ2-1 and V is TRBV28; 11 nucleotides line up with TRBD2. The V gene's germline CDR1 is MDHEN and CDR2 SYDVKM. The trim removed 10 bases at V and 5 bases at J, leaving 7 bases unmatched. This CDR3 region has 14 residues. The CDR3 loop reads CAIATSGSDNEQFF. CDR3 DNA: TGTGCCATTGCAACTAGCGGGAGCGACAATGAGCAGTTCTTC.

The chain couples TRBV28 to TRBJ1-5; D not certain. Germline V CDR1 and CDR2: MDHEN, SYDVKM. The CDR3 runs 12 residues. V was pared by 10 bases and J by 4 bases, with 11 bases between. The CDR3 region has the DNA TGTGCCACCTTATCCGGGAATCAGCCCCAGCATTTT. Its protein is CATLSGNQPQHF.

The chain recombines TRBV6-5 with TRBJ2-5; TRBD1 agrees at 8 bases. This CDR3 comprises 13 residues. Germline lookup yields CDR1 MNHEY and CDR2 SVGAGI. V shed 7 bases, J shed 6 bases, and the junction held 7 bases outside the gene matches. CDR3 sequence: CASTTDRGKTQYF. The CDR3 DNA is TGTGCCAGCACCACTGACAGGGGAAAGACCCAGTACTTC.

The gene calls are TRBV27 and TRBJ2-7, with D tentatively TRBD1 (5 bases). Germline V gene lookup returns CDR1 MNHEY and CDR2 SMNVEV (reference sequence). The CDR3 loop spans 12 amino acids. Trimming removed 5 bases at V and 3 bases at J, with 8 bases between. The CDR3 DNA reads as TGTGCCAGCAGTCTCGACAGCTACGAGCAGTACTTC. This sequence encodes CASSLDSYEQYF.